This TCR beta chain was profiled in a study of radiotherapy plus CTLA-4 blockade in lung cancer. Only in-frame clones appear in the TCRdb table, and some are missing; sequencing was by immunoSEQ multiplex PCR. Of over 60,000 clones in the sample, about nine tenths are singletons; the top ten hold 35% to 50%. Germline lookup yields CDR1 SGHDT and CDR2 YYEEEE. The CDR3 is made up of 15 amino acids. V lost 2 bases and J 0 bases, leaving 11 bases between the germline ends. The sequence was collected from a human donor with non-small cell lung cancer that progressed on radiotherapy plus ipilimumab. This chain connects TRBV5-6 to TRBJ1-1, with D possibly being TRBD1 (6 bases). The specimen comprised peripheral blood, sampled from a patient treated with radiotherapy plus ipilimumab. CDR3 region: CASSLNGGVNTEAFF. The CDR3, as DNA: TGTGCCAGCAGCTTAAACGGGGGCGTGAACACTGAAGCTTTCTTT.